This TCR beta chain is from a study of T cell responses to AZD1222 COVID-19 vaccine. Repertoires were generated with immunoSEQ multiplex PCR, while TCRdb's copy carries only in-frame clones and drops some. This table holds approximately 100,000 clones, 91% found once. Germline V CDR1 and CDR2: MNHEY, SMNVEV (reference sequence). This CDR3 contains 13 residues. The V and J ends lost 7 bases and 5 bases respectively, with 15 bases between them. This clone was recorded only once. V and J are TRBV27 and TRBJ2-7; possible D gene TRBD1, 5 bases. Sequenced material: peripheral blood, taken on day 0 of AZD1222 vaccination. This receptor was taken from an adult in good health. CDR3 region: CASTPFGADEQYF. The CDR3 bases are TGTGCCAGCACGCCATTTGGGGCGGACGAGCAGTACTTC.